One and the same sample provided the 27 T cell receptor beta chains below, sequenced in a study of cytomegalovirus exposure and HLA in healthy donors. Researchers ran the PCR with 60 Vbeta and 13 Jbeta primers. Profiling relied on immunoSEQ multiplex PCR, and the TCRdb table lists in-frame clones only, not all of them. The table shows 65,000 to 90,000 clones, with 65% to 85% occurring only once. Sample: PBMCs. These TCRs come from a man aged 65 to 85 in good health and CMV-seronegative.

This clone was counted between two and nine times. The chain links TRBV6-6 to TRBJ1-1; D might be TRBD1 (5 bases). Looked up from germline, CDR1 is MNHNY and CDR2 is SVGAGI (reference sequence). CDR3 length: 14 residues. With 2 bases removed from V and 0 bases from J, the gap between germline ends came to 7 bases. The CDR3 DNA sequence: TGTGCCAGCAGTTACCAGGGAATGAACACTGAAGCTTTCTTT. The encoded protein is CASSYQGMNTEAFF.

The genes are TRBV5-4 and TRBJ1-2; TRBD1 might be the D (6 bases). Germline CDR1 reads SGHNT; CDR2 reads YYREEE (reference sequence). The CDR3 spans 14 residues. V was clipped by 0 bases and J by 4 bases, with 10 bases between them. In DNA form, the CDR3 reads TGTGCCAGCAGCTTGGCAGGGACAACCTATGGCTACACCTTC. It yields the protein CASSLAGTTYGYTF.

The chain carries TRBV6-5 and TRBJ2-5, with 7 nucleotides matching TRBD1. CDR1 MNHEY and CDR2 SVGAGI come from the germline V gene. CDR3 length equals 16 residues. V shed 2 bases and J 5 bases; nucleotides not matched to a gene: 11. CDR3 protein: CASSYLGQGETETQYF. DNA for the CDR3: TGTGCCAGCAGTTACCTGGGTCAGGGGGAAACGGAGACCCAGTACTTC.

The chain employs TRBV7-9 and TRBJ2-3, with TRBD2 matching 7 bases. The CDR3 consists of 15 residues. Germline CDR1 is SEHNR and CDR2 is FQNEAQ (reference sequence). Losses at the gene ends were 2 bases for V and 3 bases for J; bases not matched to a gene: 5. The CDR3 here is CASSLFRGSTDTQYF. CDR3 in DNA: TGTGCCAGCAGCTTATTCCGCGGGAGTACAGATACGCAGTATTTT.

V is TRBV4-3 and J is TRBJ2-7, with 7 bases that match TRBD2. The CDR3 spans 15 residues. Germline CDR1 LGHNA, CDR2 YSLEER. V shed 1 base and J 1 base; nucleotides not matched to a gene: 4. CDR3 amino acids: CASSQGPRGSYEQYF. CDR3 DNA: TGCGCCAGCAGCCAAGGCCCGCGGGGGTCCTACGAGCAGTACTTC.

This clone has a single count. The chain employs TRBV6-1 and TRBJ2-5; the D gene is possibly TRBD1 (5 bases). Germline V CDR1 and CDR2: MNHNS, SASEGT. This CDR3 is built from 13 residues. Between the trimmed V and J ends, which lost 4 bases and 2 bases, there was a span of 8 bases. CDR3 bases: TGTGCCAGCAGTGGACGACAGCAAGAGACCCAGTACTTC. This sequence encodes CASSGRQQETQYF.

The J gene is TRBJ2-3, the V gene TRBV5-1; D unresolved. V was trimmed by 3 bases and J by 4 bases, leaving 15 bases between them. This CDR3 contains 15 residues. Germline loops: CDR1 SGHRS, CDR2 YFSETQ. CDR3 loop: CASSSRIGGPDTQYF. In nucleotides, the CDR3 is TGCGCCAGCAGCTCCAGGATCGGTGGTCCAGATACGCAGTATTTT.

The V call is TRBV2, the J call TRBJ1-6; D gene unclear. The germline V gene has CDR1 SNHLY and CDR2 FYNNEI. This CDR3 comprises 14 residues. V gave up 2 bases and J gave up 10 bases, with 12 bases separating them. Here the CDR3 DNA reads TGTGCCAGCAGTGAAATATCGGGTAACTCACCCCTCCACTTT. The encoded protein is CASSEISGNSPLHF.

This clone was seen more than once but under ten times. This rearrangement joins TRBV6-1 to TRBJ2-7; D possibly corresponds to TRBD1 (6 bases). Germline V gene data show CDR1 as MNHNS and CDR2 as SASEGT. The CDR3 totals 14 residues. V was clipped by 5 bases and J by 3 bases, with 14 bases between them. The CDR3 coding sequence is TGTGCCAGCAGTTCTCAGGGGATACTCTACGAGCAGTACTTC. It translates to CASSSQGILYEQYF.

The genes are TRBV12-1 and TRBJ2-3; the table's D call TRBD2 went unverified against the DNA. TRBV12-1 is a documented pseudogene. The CDR3 spans 16 residues. In DNA, the CDR3 is TGTGCCAGCAGCTTTCGTAGCGGGGGCCGTCCAGATACGCAGTATTTT. This codes for CASSFRSGGRPDTQYF.

This clone was counted once. The chain joins TRBV7-2 to TRBJ1-1; 9 bases map to TRBD1. Germline lookup yields CDR1 SGHTA and CDR2 FQGNSA. The CDR3 is 17 amino acids. Trimming at V came to 6 bases and at J to 2 bases, leaving 13 bases not matched to a gene. The CDR3 is CASSWGGLGQGNTEAFF. CDR3 DNA: TGTGCCAGCAGTTGGGGGGGGTTGGGACAGGGTAACACTGAAGCTTTCTTT.

On this clone: The same CDR3 also results from other DNA sequences found in this sample. The chain has TRBV7-2 and TRBJ1-1; 8 bases agree with TRBD1. Germline V gene data show CDR1 as SGHTA and CDR2 as FQGNSA. The CDR3 has 14 amino acids. The ends lost 3 bases at V and 5 bases at J; junction bases unmatched: 5. The CDR3 DNA is TGTGCCAGCAGCTTCGACAGGGGTGGGACTGAAGCTTTCTTT. Translated: CASSFDRGGTEAFF. The whole variable domain, remainder taken from reference TRBV7-2 and TRBJ1-1, is GAGVSQSPSNKVTEKGKDVELRCDPISGHTALYWYRQSLGQGLEFLIYFQGNSAPDKSGLPSDRFSAERTGGSVSTLTIQRTQQEDSAVYLCASSFDRGGTEAFFGQGTRLTVV.

The V and J genes are TRBV28 and TRBJ1-1; D is ambiguous. Germline lookup yields CDR1 MDHEN and CDR2 SYDVKM. This CDR3 spans 11 amino acids. Trimming shortened V by 10 bases and J by 1 base, and 7 bases separated the two germline ends. The CDR3 here is CATEGNTEAFF. As DNA, the CDR3 is TGTGCCACAGAGGGGAACACTGAAGCTTTCTTT.

The V gene is TRBV6-6, the J gene TRBJ2-1; a possible D gene is TRBD1 (6 bases). Trimming cost V 3 bases and J 6 bases, with 9 bases left between them. Germline V gene data show CDR1 as MNHNY and CDR2 as SVGAGI (reference sequence). The CDR3 has 13 residues. This chain's CDR3 is CASSYQQGNEQFF. CDR3 sequence (DNA): TGTGCCAGCAGTTATCAACAGGGCAATGAGCAGTTCTTC.

The chain links TRBV5-6 to TRBJ2-1; D is uncertain. This CDR3 has 13 amino acids. Germline CDR1 SGHDT, CDR2 YYEEEE. V was pared by 1 base and J by 6 bases, with 8 bases between. For the CDR3, the DNA is TGTGCCAGCAGCTTGTGGTCTAGCAATGAGCAGTTCTTC. Encoded protein: CASSLWSSNEQFF.

This chain connects TRBV2 to TRBJ2-2; no definite D call. This CDR3 has 13 residues. V was shortened by 6 bases and J by 6 bases, with 11 bases between the two germline ends. Germline-derived CDR1 and CDR2 are SNHLY and FYNNEI. CDR3 residues: CASSREAAGELFF. DNA of the CDR3: TGTGCCAGCAGCCGAGAGGCGGCCGGGGAGCTGTTTTTT.

The V call is TRBV27, the J call TRBJ2-1; 9 bases map to TRBD2. CDR1 is MNHEY, CDR2 SMNVEV, per germline (reference sequence). The CDR3 has 15 residues. J gave up 5 bases and V 0 bases, and 2 bases lay outside the gene matches. CDR3 DNA sequence: TGTGCCAGCAGTTTATCGGGACTAGCAGACAATGAGCAGTTCTTC. Translating it yields CASSLSGLADNEQFF.

The chain couples TRBV12-5 to TRBJ2-7; tentative D call: TRBD2 (6 bases). Trimming stripped 2 bases from V and 6 bases from J, with 8 bases between. The CDR3 has 12 residues. From germline, CDR1 is LGHNT and CDR2 FRNRAP. CDR3 nucleotide sequence: TGTGCTAGTGGTTTGCAAGCGGGCGAGCAGTACTTC. Translation: CASGLQAGEQYF.

This rearrangement joins TRBV5-6 to TRBJ1-2; 9 positions match TRBD1. V lost 4 bases to trimming and J lost 0 bases; unmatched junction nucleotides: 4. This CDR3 comprises 15 residues. Germline assignment: CDR1 SGHDT and CDR2 YYEEEE. For the CDR3, the DNA is TGTGCCAGCAGCCAGGGACAGGGAGCTAACTATGGCTACACCTTC. This translates into CASSQGQGANYGYTF. The full variable domain, with the rest looked up from reference TRBV5-6 and TRBJ1-2, is DAGVTQSPTHLIKTRGQQVTLRCSPKSGHDTVSWYQQALGQGPQFIFQYYEEEERQRGNFPDRFSGHQFPNYSSELNVNALLLGDSALYLCASSQGQGANYGYTFGSGTRLTVV.

As DNA, the CDR3 is TGTGCCAGCAGCTCCTCAGGGGCGGGTGGCTACACCTTC. Amino acid sequence: CASSSSGAGGYTF. The rearrangement uses TRBV6-6 and TRBJ1-2, with a tentative D call TRBD1 (6 bases). CDR1 and CDR2 from the germline V gene are MNHNY and SVGAGI (reference sequence). The length of the CDR3 is 13 residues. V was shortened by 6 bases and J by 7 bases, with 15 bases between the two germline ends.

The J gene is TRBJ2-5, the V gene TRBV2; 11 bases line up with TRBD2. The CDR3 spans 14 residues. The junction had 5 bases not matched to a gene; V was cut back by 6 bases and J by 5 bases. Per the germline V gene, CDR1 is SNHLY and CDR2 is FYNNEI. CDR3 loop: CASRILAGVETQYF. In DNA, the CDR3 is TGTGCCAGCAGGATACTAGCGGGAGTTGAGACCCAGTACTTC.

This clone was seen a handful of times. Relative to the germline gene, one junction end is altered; a read error may explain this. The chain employs TRBV7-9 and TRBJ2-1; 7 nucleotides align to TRBD2. Germline V gene sequence: CDR1 SEHNR, CDR2 FQNEAQ (reference sequence). This CDR3 has 17 amino acids. The CDR3 here is CSSSLVSASGGVNEQFF. Written as DNA, the CDR3 is TGTTCCAGCAGCTTAGTCTCGGCTAGCGGAGGGGTCAATGAGCAGTTCTTC.

This chain connects TRBV28 to TRBJ2-7; 11 positions agree with TRBD1. There are 15 residues in the CDR3. Germline assignment: CDR1 MDHEN and CDR2 SYDVKM. V was pared by 5 bases and J by 2 bases, with 5 bases of the junction left unmatched. The CDR3 reads CASSTRDRGTYEQYF. Written as DNA, the CDR3 is TGTGCCAGCAGTACCCGGGACAGGGGGACCTACGAGCAGTACTTC.

This chain links TRBV5-8 with TRBJ2-1, with 12 bases lining up with TRBD2. Germline CDR1 SGHTS, CDR2 YDEGEE. This CDR3 has 17 amino acids. V trimming: 1 base; J trimming: 5 bases; junction bases outside the gene matches: 7. CDR3 sequence (DNA): TGTGCCAGCAGCTTGCAAGCGACTAGCGGGAGCCACAATGAGCAGTTCTTC. Its translation is CASSLQATSGSHNEQFF.

The rearrangement joins TRBV20-1 to TRBJ2-1; TRBD1 is a possible D gene (7 bases). The CDR3 length is 11 residues. V lost 5 bases to trimming and J lost 9 bases, with 11 bases between them. Per germline, CDR1 DFQATT and CDR2 SNEGSKA (reference sequence). The CDR3 sequence is CSAGQGGEQFF. CDR3 in DNA: TGCAGTGCTGGTCAGGGGGGTGAGCAGTTCTTC.

The chain carries TRBV10-2 and TRBJ1-2; possible D gene TRBD1, 6 bases. CDR3 length equals 12 residues. The V gene's germline CDR1 is WSHSY and CDR2 SAAADI. V was trimmed by 6 bases and J by 7 bases, leaving 12 bases between them. The CDR3: CASSGTKTGYTF. The CDR3 bases are TGCGCCAGCAGCGGGACAAAAACTGGCTACACCTTC.

Remarks on this clone: The sample contains more than one DNA sequence encoding this CDR3. The chain employs TRBV5-1 and TRBJ2-7, with 9 bases identical to TRBD2. After removal of 5 bases from V and 0 bases from J, the junction contained 6 bases not matched to a gene. The CDR3 has 15 amino acids. The germline V gene encodes CDR1 SGHRS and CDR2 YFSETQ. CDR3 residues: CASRSPLAGSYEQYF. CDR3 sequence (DNA): TGCGCCAGCAGATCCCCACTAGCGGGCTCCTACGAGCAGTACTTC.